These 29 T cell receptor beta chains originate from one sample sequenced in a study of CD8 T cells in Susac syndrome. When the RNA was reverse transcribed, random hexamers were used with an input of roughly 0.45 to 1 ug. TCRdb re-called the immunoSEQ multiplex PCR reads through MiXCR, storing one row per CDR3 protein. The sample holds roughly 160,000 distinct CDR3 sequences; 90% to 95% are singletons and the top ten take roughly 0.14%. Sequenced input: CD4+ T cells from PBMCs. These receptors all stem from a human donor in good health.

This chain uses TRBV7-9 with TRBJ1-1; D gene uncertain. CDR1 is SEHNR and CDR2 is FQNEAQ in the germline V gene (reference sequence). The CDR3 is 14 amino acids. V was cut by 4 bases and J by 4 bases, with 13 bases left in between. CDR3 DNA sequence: TGTGCCAGCAGCTACCGGGGTAGGCCCACTGAAGCTTTCTTT. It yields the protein CASSYRGRPTEAFF.

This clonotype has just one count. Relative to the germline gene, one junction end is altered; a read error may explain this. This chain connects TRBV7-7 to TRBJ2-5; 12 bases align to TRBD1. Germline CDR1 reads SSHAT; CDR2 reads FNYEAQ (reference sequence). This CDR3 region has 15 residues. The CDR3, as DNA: TGTGCTAGCAGCCGGGGACAGGGGGCGAAAGAGACCCAGTACTTC. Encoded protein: CASSRGQGAKETQYF.

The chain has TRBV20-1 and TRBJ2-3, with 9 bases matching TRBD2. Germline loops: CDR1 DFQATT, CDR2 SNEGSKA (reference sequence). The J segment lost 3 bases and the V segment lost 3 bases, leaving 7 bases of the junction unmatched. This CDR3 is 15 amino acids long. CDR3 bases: TGCAGTGCTAGGTCGCTAGCGGGGACAACAGATACGCAGTATTTT. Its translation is CSARSLAGTTDTQYF.

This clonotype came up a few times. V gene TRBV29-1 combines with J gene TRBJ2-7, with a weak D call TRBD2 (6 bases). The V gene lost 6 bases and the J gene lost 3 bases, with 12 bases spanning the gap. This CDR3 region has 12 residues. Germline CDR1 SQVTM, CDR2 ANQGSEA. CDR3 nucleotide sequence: TGCAGCGTGCAGCAGGGAGGCTACGAGCAGTACTTC. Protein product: CSVQQGGYEQYF.

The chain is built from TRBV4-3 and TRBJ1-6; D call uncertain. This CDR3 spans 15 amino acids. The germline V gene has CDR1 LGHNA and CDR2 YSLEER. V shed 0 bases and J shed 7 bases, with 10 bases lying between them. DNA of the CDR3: TGCGCCAGCAGCCAAGATGGGAACTTAAATTCACCCCTCCACTTT. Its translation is CASSQDGNLNSPLHF.

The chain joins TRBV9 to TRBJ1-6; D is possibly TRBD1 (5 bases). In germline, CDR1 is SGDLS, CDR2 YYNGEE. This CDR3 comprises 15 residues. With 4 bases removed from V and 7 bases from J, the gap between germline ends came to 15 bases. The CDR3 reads CASSPSPGGNSPLHF. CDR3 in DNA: TGTGCCAGCAGCCCCAGTCCCGGGGGGAATTCACCCCTCCACTTT.

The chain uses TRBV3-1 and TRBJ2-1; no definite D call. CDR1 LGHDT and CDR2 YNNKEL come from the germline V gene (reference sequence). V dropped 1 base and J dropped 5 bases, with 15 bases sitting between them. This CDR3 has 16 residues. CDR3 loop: CASSQAIRALNNEQFF. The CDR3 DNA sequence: TGTGCCAGCAGCCAAGCAATTCGGGCTCTAAACAATGAGCAGTTCTTC.

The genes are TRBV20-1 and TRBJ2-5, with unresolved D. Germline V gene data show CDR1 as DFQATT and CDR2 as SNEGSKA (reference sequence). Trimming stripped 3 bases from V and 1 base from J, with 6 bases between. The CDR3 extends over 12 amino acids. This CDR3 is CSARGAQETQYF. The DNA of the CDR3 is TGCAGTGCTAGGGGTGCCCAAGAGACCCAGTACTTC.

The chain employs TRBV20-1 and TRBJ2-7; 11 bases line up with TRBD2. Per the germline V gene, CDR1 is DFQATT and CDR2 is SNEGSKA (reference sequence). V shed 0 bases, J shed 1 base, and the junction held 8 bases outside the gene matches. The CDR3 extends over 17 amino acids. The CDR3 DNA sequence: TGCAGTGCTAGAGACCCCCTAACTAGCGGGGGTTCCTACGAGCAGTACTTC. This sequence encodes CSARDPLTSGGSYEQYF.

The CDR3 reads CASSLSGGAGNEQFF. The CDR3 DNA is TGTGCCAGCAGCTTATCTGGGGGCGCTGGGAATGAGCAGTTCTTC. The V call is TRBV7-3, the J call TRBJ2-1, with D maybe TRBD1 (6 bases). Between the trimmed V and J ends, which lost 2 bases and 7 bases, there was a span of 15 bases. Germline V gene lookup returns CDR1 SGHTA and CDR2 FQGTGA. This CDR3 is built from 15 residues.

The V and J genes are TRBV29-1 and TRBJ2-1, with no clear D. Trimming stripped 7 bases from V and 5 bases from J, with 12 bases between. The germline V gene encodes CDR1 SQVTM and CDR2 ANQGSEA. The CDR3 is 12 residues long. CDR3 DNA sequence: TGCAGCGGTACCGGGTCACACAATGAGCAGTTCTTC. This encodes CSGTGSHNEQFF.

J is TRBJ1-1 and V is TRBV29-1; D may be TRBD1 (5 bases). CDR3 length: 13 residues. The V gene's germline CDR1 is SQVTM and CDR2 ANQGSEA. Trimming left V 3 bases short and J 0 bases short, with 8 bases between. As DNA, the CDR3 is TGCAGCGTTGACAGGGTCATGAACACTGAAGCTTTCTTT. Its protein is CSVDRVMNTEAFF.

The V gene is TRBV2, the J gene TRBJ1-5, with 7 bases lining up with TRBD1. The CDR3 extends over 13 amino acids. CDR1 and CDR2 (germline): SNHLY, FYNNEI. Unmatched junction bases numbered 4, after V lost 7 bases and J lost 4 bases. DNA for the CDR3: TGTGCCAGCATGGGACAGCTTAATCAGCCCCAGCATTTT. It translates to CASMGQLNQPQHF.

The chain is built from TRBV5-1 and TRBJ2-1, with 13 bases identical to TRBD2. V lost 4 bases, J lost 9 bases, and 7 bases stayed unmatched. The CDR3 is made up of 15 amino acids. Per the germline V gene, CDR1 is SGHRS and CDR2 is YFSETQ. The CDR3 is CASSPGLAGYGEQFF. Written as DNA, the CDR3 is TGCGCCAGCAGCCCGGGACTAGCGGGGTATGGTGAGCAGTTCTTC.

Here the CDR3 DNA reads TGTGCCAGCAGTTCAGGGCAGTATGGCTACACCTTC. This sequence encodes CASSSGQYGYTF. The chain combines TRBV28 with TRBJ1-2; D may be TRBD1 (5 bases). V lost 4 bases to trimming and J lost 5 bases, with 8 bases between them. The CDR3 loop spans 12 amino acids. In germline, CDR1 is MDHEN, CDR2 SYDVKM.

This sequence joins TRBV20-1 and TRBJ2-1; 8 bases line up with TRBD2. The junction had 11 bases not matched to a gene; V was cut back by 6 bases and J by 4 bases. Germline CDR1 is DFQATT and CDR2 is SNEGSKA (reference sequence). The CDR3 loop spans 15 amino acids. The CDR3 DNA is TGCAGTGCATCCATTGGGCGGGGGGTTTACAATGAGCAGTTCTTC. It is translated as CSASIGRGVYNEQFF.

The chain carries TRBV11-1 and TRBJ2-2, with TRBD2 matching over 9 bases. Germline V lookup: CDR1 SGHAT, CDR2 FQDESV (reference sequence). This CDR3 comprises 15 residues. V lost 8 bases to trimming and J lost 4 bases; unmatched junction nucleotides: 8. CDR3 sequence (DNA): TGTGCCAGCGGTCCCGGCGGGGGGGCCACCGGGGAGCTGTTTTTT. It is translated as CASGPGGGATGELFF.

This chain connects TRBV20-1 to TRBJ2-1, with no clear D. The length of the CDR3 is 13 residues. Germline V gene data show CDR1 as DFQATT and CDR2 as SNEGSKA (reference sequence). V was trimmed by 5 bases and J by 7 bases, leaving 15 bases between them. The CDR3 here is CSADLEVGNEQFF. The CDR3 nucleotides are TGCAGTGCTGACCTCGAGGTTGGGAATGAGCAGTTCTTC.

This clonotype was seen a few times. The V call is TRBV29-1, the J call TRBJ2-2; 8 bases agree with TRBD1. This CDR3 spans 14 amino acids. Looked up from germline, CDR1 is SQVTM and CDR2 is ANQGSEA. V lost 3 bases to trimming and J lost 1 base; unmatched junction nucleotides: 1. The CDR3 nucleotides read TGCAGCGTTGACGGACAGGGGAACACCGGGGAGCTGTTTTTT. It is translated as CSVDGQGNTGELFF.

This CDR3 is CSVATSGGWDTEAFF. CDR3 nucleotide sequence: TGCAGCGTCGCAACATCAGGGGGCTGGGACACTGAAGCTTTCTTT. This chain joins TRBV29-1 and TRBJ1-1, with 8 bases fitting TRBD1. Unmatched junction bases numbered 12, after V lost 6 bases and J lost 3 bases. Looked up from germline, CDR1 is SQVTM and CDR2 is ANQGSEA. CDR3 length: 15 amino acids.

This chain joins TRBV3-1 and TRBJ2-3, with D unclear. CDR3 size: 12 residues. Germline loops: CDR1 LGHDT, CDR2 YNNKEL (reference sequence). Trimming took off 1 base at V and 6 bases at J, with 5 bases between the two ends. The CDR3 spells CASSQVVDTQYF. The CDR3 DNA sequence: TGTGCCAGCAGCCAAGTTGTCGATACGCAGTATTTT.

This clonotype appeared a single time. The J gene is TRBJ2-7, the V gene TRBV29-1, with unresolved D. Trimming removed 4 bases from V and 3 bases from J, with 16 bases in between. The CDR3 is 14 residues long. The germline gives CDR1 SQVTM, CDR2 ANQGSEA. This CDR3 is CSVAPKVAHYEQYF. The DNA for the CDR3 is TGCAGCGTTGCTCCCAAAGTTGCGCACTACGAGCAGTACTTC.

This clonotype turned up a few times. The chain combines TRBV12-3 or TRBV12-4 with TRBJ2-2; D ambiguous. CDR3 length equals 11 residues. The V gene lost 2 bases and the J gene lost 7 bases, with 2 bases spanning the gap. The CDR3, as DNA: TGTGCCAGCAGTTTAATCGGGGAGCTGTTTTTT. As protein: CASSLIGELFF.

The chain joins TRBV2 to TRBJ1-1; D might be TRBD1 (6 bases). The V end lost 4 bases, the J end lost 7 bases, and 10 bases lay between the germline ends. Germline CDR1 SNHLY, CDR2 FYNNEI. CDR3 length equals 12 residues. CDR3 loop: CASSARGGEAFF. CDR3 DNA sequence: TGTGCCAGCAGTGCCAGGGGCGGTGAAGCTTTCTTT. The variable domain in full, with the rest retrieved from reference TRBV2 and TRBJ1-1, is EPEVTQTPSHQVTQMGQEVILRCVPISNHLYFYWYRQILGQKVEFLVSFYNNEISEKSEIFDDQFSVERPDGSNFTLKIRSTKLEDSAMYFCASSARGGEAFFGQGTRLTVV.

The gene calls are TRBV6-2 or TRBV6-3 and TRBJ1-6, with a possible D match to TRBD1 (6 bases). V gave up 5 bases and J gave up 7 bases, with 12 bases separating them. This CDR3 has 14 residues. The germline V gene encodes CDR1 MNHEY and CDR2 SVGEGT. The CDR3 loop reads CASSQGSGNSPLHF. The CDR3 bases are TGTGCCAGCAGTCAGGGGTCCGGCAATTCACCCCTCCACTTT.

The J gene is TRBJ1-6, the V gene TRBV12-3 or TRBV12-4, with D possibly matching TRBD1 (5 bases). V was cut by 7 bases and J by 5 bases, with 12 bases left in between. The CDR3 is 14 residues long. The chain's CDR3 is CASTPGYNNSPLHF. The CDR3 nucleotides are TGTGCCAGCACCCCAGGGTACAATAATTCACCCCTCCACTTT.

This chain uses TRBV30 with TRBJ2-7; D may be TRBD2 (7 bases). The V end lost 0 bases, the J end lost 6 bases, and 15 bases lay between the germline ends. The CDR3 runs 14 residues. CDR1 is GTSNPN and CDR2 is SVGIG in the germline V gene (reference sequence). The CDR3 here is CAWSVRRGGSEQYF. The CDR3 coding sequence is TGTGCCTGGAGTGTACGTAGGGGGGGATCCGAGCAGTACTTC.

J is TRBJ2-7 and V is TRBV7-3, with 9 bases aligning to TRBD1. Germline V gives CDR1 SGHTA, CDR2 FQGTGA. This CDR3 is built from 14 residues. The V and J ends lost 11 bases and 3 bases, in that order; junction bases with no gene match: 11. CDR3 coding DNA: TGTGCCTCAGCGCCGGGACAGGGAGGCTACGAGCAGTACTTC. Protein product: CASAPGQGGYEQYF.

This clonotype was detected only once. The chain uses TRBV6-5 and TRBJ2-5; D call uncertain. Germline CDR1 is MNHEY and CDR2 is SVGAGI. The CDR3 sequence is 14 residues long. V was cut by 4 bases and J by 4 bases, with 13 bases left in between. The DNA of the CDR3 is TGTGCCAGCAGTTCCCCGTTAGGGCCAGAGACCCAGTACTTC. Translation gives CASSSPLGPETQYF.